The 22 T cell receptor beta chains in this list originate from one sample, sequenced in a study of neurological immune-mediated disorders. TCRdb reprocessed the 5' RACE reads with MiXCR, giving one entry per CDR3 protein. Of approximately 44,000 distinct CDR3 sequences listed, about 15% are singletons. The sample consisted of CD4+ T cells from blood. These receptors came from a woman in her sixties with HTLV-1-associated myelopathy (HAM/TSP).

V is TRBV27 and J is TRBJ1-1; maybe TRBD1 (5 bases). Germline V gives CDR1 MNHEY, CDR2 SMNVEV (reference sequence). V was clipped by 3 bases and J by 1 base, with 18 bases between them. The CDR3 covers 17 residues. CDR3 sequence: CASSFLTLGPKNTEAFF. The CDR3 bases are TGTGCCAGCAGTTTCCTTACCTTGGGGCCAAAGAACACTGAAGCTTTCTTT.

The rearrangement joins TRBV5-4 to TRBJ2-1; TRBD2 matches 11 bases. The CDR3 is 15 amino acids. The V segment lost 4 bases and the J segment 8 bases; nucleotides outside the gene matches: 8. Per the germline V gene, CDR1 is SGHNT and CDR2 is YYREEE (reference sequence). CDR3 in amino acids: CASSPLAGGFYEQFF. Here the CDR3 DNA reads TGTGCCAGCAGCCCTCTAGCGGGGGGTTTCTATGAGCAGTTCTTC.

This clonotype was detected many times. This rearrangement joins TRBV9 to TRBJ2-1; D might be TRBD1 or TRBD2, each matching 6 bases. Trimming took off 1 base at V and 9 bases at J, with 17 bases between the two ends. The CDR3 loop spans 15 amino acids. Germline assignment: CDR1 SGDLS and CDR2 YYNGEE. The CDR3: CASSVTGAEVGEQFF. For the CDR3, the DNA is TGTGCCAGCAGCGTAACGGGGGCCGAAGTCGGTGAGCAGTTCTTC.

There are many counts of this clonotype. V and J are TRBV7-2 and TRBJ2-4, with 9 bases matching TRBD1. From germline, CDR1 is SGHTA and CDR2 FQGNSA. This CDR3 spans 17 amino acids. V shed 1 base, J shed 5 bases, and the junction held 9 bases outside the gene matches. CDR3 sequence: CASSLVGQGTIQNIQYF. The CDR3 region has the DNA TGTGCCAGCAGCTTAGTAGGACAGGGGACGATTCAAAACATTCAGTACTTC.

J is TRBJ1-2 and V is TRBV20-1; no clear D gene. The CDR3 runs 16 residues. Germline CDR1 is DFQATT and CDR2 is SNEGSKA (reference sequence). Trimming pared 5 bases from V and 6 bases from J, leaving 25 bases between. The CDR3 bases are TGCAGTGCTGCGGACCCAGGTAGGAAGAGTCGGAATGGCTACACCTTC. Its protein product is CSAADPGRKSRNGYTF.

The table lists this clonotype with many counts. V usage is TRBV19 and J usage is TRBJ2-1; D gene uncertain. V dropped 6 bases and J dropped 2 bases, with 8 bases sitting between them. The CDR3 sequence is 13 residues long. Per the germline V gene, CDR1 is LNHDA and CDR2 is SQIVND (reference sequence). CDR3 in DNA: TGTGCCAGTAGCGGTTTGGCCTACAATGAGCAGTTCTTC. Translated, it gives CASSGLAYNEQFF.

There are many counts of this clonotype. A read error may produce the germline difference seen at one junction end. The chain combines TRBV20-1 with TRBJ2-7; D might be TRBD1 (6 bases). Germline V CDR1 and CDR2: DFQATT, SNEGSKA (reference sequence). This CDR3 spans 15 amino acids. The chain's CDR3 is CSAGDPRDTLYEQYF. As DNA, the CDR3 is TGCAGTGCTGGAGATCCCCGGGACACGCTCTACGAGCAGTACTTC.

At least ten counts were recorded for this clonotype. This chain joins TRBV20-1 and TRBJ2-3; 10 bases line up with TRBD1. V lost 5 bases to trimming and J lost 3 bases; unmatched junction nucleotides: 8. Germline V gives CDR1 DFQATT, CDR2 SNEGSKA (reference sequence). CDR3 length: 15 amino acids. For the CDR3, the DNA is TGCAGTGCTCTGGGACAGGGGTTGATAACAGATACGCAGTATTTT. It is translated as CSALGQGLITDTQYF.

This clonotype has just a few counts. Germline and junction disagree at one end, which may indicate a read error. The gene calls are TRBV9 and TRBJ2-2, with 11 nucleotides matching TRBD2. The CDR3 is 17 residues long. Germline CDR1 is SGDLS and CDR2 is YYNGEE. The CDR3 spells CARSVVSGGAGIGELFF. Written as DNA, the CDR3 is TGTGCCAGAAGCGTAGTTAGCGGGGGGGCCGGCATCGGGGAGCTGTTTTTT.

This clonotype was found many times. The chain couples TRBV10-3 to TRBJ1-1; D perhaps matches TRBD1 (5 bases). The ends were cut back, 4 bases at V and 4 bases at J, with 10 bases in the middle. CDR3 length equals 13 residues. From germline, CDR1 is ENHRY and CDR2 SYGVKD. This CDR3 is CAISGQGGTEAFF. CDR3 DNA: TGTGCCATCAGTGGGCAGGGAGGCACTGAAGCTTTCTTT.

This clonotype was seen ten or more times. The V gene is TRBV12-3 or TRBV12-4, the J gene TRBJ1-4; D is uncertain. The length of the CDR3 is 11 residues. Trimming stripped 5 bases from V and 5 bases from J, with 3 bases between. DNA for the CDR3: TGTGCCAGCAGTCGGAATGAAAAACTGTTTTTT. This sequence encodes CASSRNEKLFF.

This clonotype came up many times. This chain uses TRBV2 with TRBJ1-6; D possibly corresponds to TRBD1 (6 bases). Looked up from germline, CDR1 is SNHLY and CDR2 is FYNNEI. Trimming removed 5 bases at V and 10 bases at J, with 12 bases between. The CDR3 loop spans 13 amino acids. CDR3 sequence (DNA): TGTGCCAGCAGTACAACAGGGACCTCACCCCTCCACTTT. Protein sequence: CASSTTGTSPLHF.

This clonotype was recorded many times. This sequence joins TRBV12-3 or TRBV12-4 and TRBJ2-7; D is perhaps TRBD2 (6 bases). The CDR3 spans 13 residues. Trimming took off 5 bases at V and 6 bases at J, with 14 bases between the two ends. CDR3 nucleotides: TGTGCCAGCAGTCTCGGGGGACTGAGCGAGCAGTACTTC. This encodes CASSLGGLSEQYF.

This clonotype has ten or more counts. This chain connects TRBV7-8 to TRBJ2-3, with 8 bases identical to TRBD1. The V gene end was trimmed by 4 bases and the J gene end by 3 bases; junction bases not matched to a gene: 15. Germline lookup yields CDR1 SGHVS and CDR2 FQNEAQ. This CDR3 is built from 18 residues. The CDR3 reads CASSSRGVAGGFTDTQYF. The CDR3 DNA reads TGTGCCAGCAGCTCTAGGGGGGTAGCAGGGGGCTTTACAGATACGCAGTATTTT.

This clonotype was found many times. The chain combines TRBV7-2 with TRBJ2-3; the D gene is possibly TRBD2 (6 bases). This CDR3 region has 15 residues. Between the trimmed V and J ends, which lost 0 bases and 4 bases, there was a span of 11 bases. The germline gives CDR1 SGHTA, CDR2 FQGNSA. The CDR3 is CASSLARGASDTQYF. The CDR3 DNA follows: TGTGCCAGCAGCTTAGCGCGGGGTGCCTCAGATACGCAGTATTTT.

This clonotype was observed at least ten times. The rearrangement links TRBV20-1 to TRBJ2-1, with TRBD1 matching over 10 bases. The J segment lost 0 bases and the V segment lost 2 bases, leaving 4 bases of the junction unmatched. There are 16 residues in the CDR3. Germline loops: CDR1 DFQATT, CDR2 SNEGSKA (reference sequence). CDR3 in DNA: TGCAGTGCTAGATCCGGGACAGGGGTCTCCTACAATGAGCAGTTCTTC. Translating gives CSARSGTGVSYNEQFF.

This clonotype was found many times. A much larger clone sits a single nucleotide away, making a read error possible. The chain is built from TRBV11-2 and TRBJ1-1; 8 nucleotides line up with TRBD1. CDR3 size: 16 residues. Germline CDR1 SGHAT, CDR2 FQNNGV. The V and J ends lost 3 bases and 5 bases, in that order; junction bases with no gene match: 11. CDR3 region: CASSLGFRGQRTEAFF. CDR3 sequence (DNA): TGTGCCAGCAGCTTGGGTTTCAGGGGGCAAAGGACTGAAGCTTTCTTT.

This clonotype was counted ten times or more. This chain joins TRBV10-3 and TRBJ2-7; D is perhaps TRBD1 (6 bases). Germline values: CDR1 ENHRY, CDR2 SYGVKD. The germline V and J ends were trimmed by 4 bases and 4 bases, with 11 bases remaining between them. The CDR3 contains 13 residues. The CDR3 loop reads CAISAGQPYEQYF. CDR3 sequence (DNA): TGTGCCATCAGTGCAGGACAGCCGTACGAGCAGTACTTC.

This clonotype was observed at least ten times. The rearrangement links TRBV7-2 to TRBJ2-3; possibly TRBD2 for D (6 bases). The V gene's germline CDR1 is SGHTA and CDR2 FQGNSA. The CDR3 is 15 amino acids. Trimming cost V 1 base and J 3 bases, with 11 bases left between them. The CDR3 is CASSLEAGKTDTQYF. The CDR3 DNA sequence: TGTGCCAGCAGCTTAGAGGCGGGGAAAACAGATACGCAGTATTTT. The entire variable domain, with the rest obtained from reference TRBV7-2 and TRBJ2-3, is as follows: GAGVSQSPSNKVTEKGKDVELRCDPISGHTALYWYRQSLGQGLEFLIYFQGNSAPDKSGLPSDRFSAERTGGSVSTLTIQRTQQEDSAVYLCASSLEAGKTDTQYFGPGTRLTVL.

This clonotype was recorded many times. This chain connects TRBV10-1 to TRBJ2-1; D could derive from TRBD1 or TRBD2 (5 bases each). Germline assignment: CDR1 WNHNN and CDR2 SYGVQD (reference sequence). The length of the CDR3 is 13 residues. Trimming removed 2 bases from V and 6 bases from J, with 8 bases in between. CDR3 sequence (DNA): TGCGCCAGCAGTGAGGCAGGGAGCAATGAGCAGTTCTTC. Translating it yields CASSEAGSNEQFF.

This clonotype has at least ten counts. The V call is TRBV7-8, the J call TRBJ2-5; either TRBD1 or TRBD2 may supply D (5 bases each). The length of the CDR3 is 13 residues. V was pared by 4 bases and J by 4 bases, with 10 bases between. CDR1 and CDR2 from the germline V gene are SGHVS and FQNEAQ. CDR3 bases: TGTGCCAGCAGCTGGGGGTCCCCAGAGACCCAGTACTTC. Protein: CASSWGSPETQYF.

In this sample, this clonotype turned up many times. The chain joins TRBV12-3 or TRBV12-4 to TRBJ1-1; D perhaps matches TRBD1 (5 bases). The CDR3 runs 16 residues. Deletions cut 3 bases from V and 1 base from J, with 15 bases between. The chain's CDR3 is CASSFRQGSRNTEAFF. CDR3 bases: TGTGCCAGCAGTTTTAGGCAGGGTTCCCGGAACACTGAAGCTTTCTTT.